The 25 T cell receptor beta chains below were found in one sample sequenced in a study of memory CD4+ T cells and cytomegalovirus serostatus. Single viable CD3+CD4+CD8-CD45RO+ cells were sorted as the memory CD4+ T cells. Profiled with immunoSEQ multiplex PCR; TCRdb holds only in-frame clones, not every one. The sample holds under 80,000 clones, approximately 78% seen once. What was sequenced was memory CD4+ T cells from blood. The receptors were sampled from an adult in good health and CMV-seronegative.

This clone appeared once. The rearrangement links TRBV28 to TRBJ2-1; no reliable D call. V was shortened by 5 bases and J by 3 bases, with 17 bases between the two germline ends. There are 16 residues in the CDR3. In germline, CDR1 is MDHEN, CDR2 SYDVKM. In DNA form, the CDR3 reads TGTGCCAGCAGTCCCACCGGCGGACCTAGCTACAATGAGCAGTTCTTC. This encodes CASSPTGGPSYNEQFF.

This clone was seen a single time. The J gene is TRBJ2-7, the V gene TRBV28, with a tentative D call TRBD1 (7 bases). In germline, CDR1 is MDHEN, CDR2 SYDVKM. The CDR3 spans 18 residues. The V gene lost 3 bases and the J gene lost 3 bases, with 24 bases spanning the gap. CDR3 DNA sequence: TGTGCCAGCAGTTTGGGGTCCCCCGGCAGGGGGGCCTACTACGAGCAGTACTTC. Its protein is CASSLGSPGRGAYYEQYF. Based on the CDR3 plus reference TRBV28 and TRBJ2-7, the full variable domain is DVKVTQSSRYLVKRTGEKVFLECVQDMDHENMFWYRQDPGLGLRLIYFSYDVKMKEKGDIPEGYSVSREKKERFSLILESASTNQTSMYLCASSLGSPGRGAYYEQYFGPGTRLTVT.

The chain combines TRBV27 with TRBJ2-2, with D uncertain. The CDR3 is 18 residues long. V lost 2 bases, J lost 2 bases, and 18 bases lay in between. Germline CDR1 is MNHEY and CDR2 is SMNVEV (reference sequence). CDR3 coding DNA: TGTGCCAGCAGTTTACGCCGGGTGTCAGGTCAAAACACCGGGGAGCTGTTTTTT. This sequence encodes CASSLRRVSGQNTGELFF.

The chain's CDR3 is CASSGQGINQPQHF. The CDR3 DNA reads TGCGCCAGCTCCGGCCAGGGGATCAATCAGCCCCAGCATTTT. V and J are TRBV10-2 and TRBJ1-5; TRBD1 might be the D (6 bases). The CDR3 contains 14 residues. Trimming cost V 8 bases and J 3 bases, with 14 bases left between them. Germline CDR1 is WSHSY and CDR2 is SAAADI.

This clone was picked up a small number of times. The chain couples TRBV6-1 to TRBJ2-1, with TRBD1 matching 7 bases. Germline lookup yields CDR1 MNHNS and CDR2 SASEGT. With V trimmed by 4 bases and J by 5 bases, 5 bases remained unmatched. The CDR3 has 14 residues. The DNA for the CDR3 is TGTGCCAGCAGTGGCAGGACAGGAAACAATGAGCAGTTCTTC. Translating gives CASSGRTGNNEQFF.

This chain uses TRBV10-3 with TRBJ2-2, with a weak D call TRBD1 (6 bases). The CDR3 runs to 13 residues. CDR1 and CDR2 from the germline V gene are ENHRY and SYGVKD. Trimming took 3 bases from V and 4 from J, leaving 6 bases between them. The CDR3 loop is CAISDRGTGELFF. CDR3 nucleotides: TGTGCCATCAGTGACAGGGGCACCGGGGAGCTGTTTTTT.

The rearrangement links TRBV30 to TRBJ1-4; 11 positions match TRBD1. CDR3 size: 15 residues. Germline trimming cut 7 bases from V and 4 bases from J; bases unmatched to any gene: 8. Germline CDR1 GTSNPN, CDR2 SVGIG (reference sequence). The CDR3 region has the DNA TGTGCCTTGGGACAGGGGGTTTGGGGTAATGAAAAACTGTTTTTT. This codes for CALGQGVWGNEKLFF.

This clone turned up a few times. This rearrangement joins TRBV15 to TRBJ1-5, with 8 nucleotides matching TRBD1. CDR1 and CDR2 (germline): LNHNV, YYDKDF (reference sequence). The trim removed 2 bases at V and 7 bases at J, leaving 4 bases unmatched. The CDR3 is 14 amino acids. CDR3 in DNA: TGTGCCACCAGCAGATTACAGGGGGAACAGCCCCAGCATTTT. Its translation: CATSRLQGEQPQHF.

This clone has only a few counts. CDR3 amino acids: CASSQLVRTEAFF. CDR3 DNA: TGCGCCAGCAGCCAGCTCGTACGCACTGAAGCTTTCTTT. The chain links TRBV4-1 to TRBJ1-1; D call uncertain. Germline V gene lookup returns CDR1 MGHRA and CDR2 YSYEKL. Trimming left V 3 bases short and J 4 bases short, with 9 bases between. The CDR3 covers 13 residues.

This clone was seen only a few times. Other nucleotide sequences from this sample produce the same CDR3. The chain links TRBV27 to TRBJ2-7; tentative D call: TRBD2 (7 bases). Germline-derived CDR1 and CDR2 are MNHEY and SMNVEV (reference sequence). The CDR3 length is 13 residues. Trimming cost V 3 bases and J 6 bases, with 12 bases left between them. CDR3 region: CASSFRGASEQYF. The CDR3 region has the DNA TGTGCCAGCAGTTTTCGGGGGGCAAGCGAGCAGTACTTC.

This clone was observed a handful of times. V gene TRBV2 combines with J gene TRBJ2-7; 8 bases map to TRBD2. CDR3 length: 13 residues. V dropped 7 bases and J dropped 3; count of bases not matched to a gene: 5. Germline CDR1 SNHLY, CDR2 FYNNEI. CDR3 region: CASMERENYEQYF. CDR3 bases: TGTGCCAGCATGGAGCGGGAGAACTACGAGCAGTACTTC.

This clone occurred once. The CDR3 is CASSERGTGNYEQYF. As DNA, the CDR3 is TGTGCCAGCAGCGAAAGGGGGACAGGGAATTACGAGCAGTACTTC. The V call is TRBV9, the J call TRBJ2-7; the match to TRBD1 covers 9 bases. Germline CDR1 reads SGDLS; CDR2 reads YYNGEE. The CDR3 length is 15 residues. Trimming cost V 3 bases and J 4 bases; bases outside gene matches: 8.

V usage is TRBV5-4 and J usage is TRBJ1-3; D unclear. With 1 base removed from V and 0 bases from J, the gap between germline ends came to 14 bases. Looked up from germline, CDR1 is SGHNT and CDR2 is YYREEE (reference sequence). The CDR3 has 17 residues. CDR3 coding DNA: TGTGCCAGCAGCTTGAGAGGGAATACTTTCTCTGGAAACACCATATATTTT. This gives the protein CASSLRGNTFSGNTIYF.

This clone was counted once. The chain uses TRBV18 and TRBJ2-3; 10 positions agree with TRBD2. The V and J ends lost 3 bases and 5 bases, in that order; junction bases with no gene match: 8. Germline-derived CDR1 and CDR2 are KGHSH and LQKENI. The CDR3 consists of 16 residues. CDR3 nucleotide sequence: TGTGCCAGCTCACCTAGCCCTAGCGGGAGTGAAGATACGCAGTATTTT. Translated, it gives CASSPSPSGSEDTQYF. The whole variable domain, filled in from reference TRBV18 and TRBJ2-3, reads NAGVMQNPRHLVRRRGQEARLRCSPMKGHSHVYWYRQLPEEGLKFMVYLQKENIIDESGMPKERFSAEFPKEGPSILRIQQVVRGDSAAYFCASSPSPSGSEDTQYFGPGTRLTVL.

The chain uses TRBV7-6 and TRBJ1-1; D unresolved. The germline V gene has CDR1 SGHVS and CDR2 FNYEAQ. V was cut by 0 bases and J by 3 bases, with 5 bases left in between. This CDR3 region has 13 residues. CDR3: CASSLAPDTEAFF. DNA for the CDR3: TGTGCCAGCAGCTTAGCGCCGGACACTGAAGCTTTCTTT.

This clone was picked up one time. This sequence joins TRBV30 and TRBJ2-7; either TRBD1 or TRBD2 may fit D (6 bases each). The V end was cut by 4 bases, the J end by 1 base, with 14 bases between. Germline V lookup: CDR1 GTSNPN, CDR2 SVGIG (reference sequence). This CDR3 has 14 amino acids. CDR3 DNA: TGTGCCTGGAATCGACAAGGGGGGTCCTACGAGCAGTACTTC. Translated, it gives CAWNRQGGSYEQYF.

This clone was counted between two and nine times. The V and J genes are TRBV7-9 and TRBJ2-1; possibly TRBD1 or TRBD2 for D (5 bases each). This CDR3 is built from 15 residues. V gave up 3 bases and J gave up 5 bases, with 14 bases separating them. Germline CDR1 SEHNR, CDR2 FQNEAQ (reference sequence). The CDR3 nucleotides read TGTGCCAGCAGCTTGGGACGTCTCCTTGACAATGAGCAGTTCTTC. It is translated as CASSLGRLLDNEQFF.

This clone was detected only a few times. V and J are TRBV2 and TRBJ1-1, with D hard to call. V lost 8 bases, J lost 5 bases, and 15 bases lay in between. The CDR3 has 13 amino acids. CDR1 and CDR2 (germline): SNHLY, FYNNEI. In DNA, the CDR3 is TGTGCCAGCCGGGAAAGGGAGAGAACTGAAGCTTTCTTT. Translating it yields CASRERERTEAFF.

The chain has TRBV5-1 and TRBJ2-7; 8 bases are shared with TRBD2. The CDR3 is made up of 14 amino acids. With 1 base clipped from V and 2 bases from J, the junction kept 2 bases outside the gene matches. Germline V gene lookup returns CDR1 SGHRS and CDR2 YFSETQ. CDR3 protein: CASSLTGGPYEQYF. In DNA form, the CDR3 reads TGCGCCAGCAGCTTGACGGGGGGGCCCTACGAGCAGTACTTC. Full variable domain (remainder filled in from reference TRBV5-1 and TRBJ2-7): KAGVTQTPRYLIKTRGQQVTLSCSPISGHRSVSWYQQTPGQGLQFLFEYFSETQRNKGNFPGRFSGRQFSNSRSEMNVSTLELGDSALYLCASSLTGGPYEQYFGPGTRLTVT.

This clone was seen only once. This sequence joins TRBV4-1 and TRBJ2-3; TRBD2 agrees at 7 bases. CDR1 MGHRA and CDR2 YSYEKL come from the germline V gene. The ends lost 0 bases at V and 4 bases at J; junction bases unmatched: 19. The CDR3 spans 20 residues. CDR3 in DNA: TGCGCCAGCAGCCAAGAATTTACCCCTAGCGGAGGGGTCGGCGCAGATACGCAGTATTTT. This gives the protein CASSQEFTPSGGVGADTQYF.

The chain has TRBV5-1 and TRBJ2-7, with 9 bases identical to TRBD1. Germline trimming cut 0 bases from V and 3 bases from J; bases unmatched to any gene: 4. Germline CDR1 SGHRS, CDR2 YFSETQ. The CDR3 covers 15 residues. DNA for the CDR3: TGCGCCAGCAGCTTGGCCTTGGGACAGGGCTACGAGCAGTACTTC. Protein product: CASSLALGQGYEQYF.

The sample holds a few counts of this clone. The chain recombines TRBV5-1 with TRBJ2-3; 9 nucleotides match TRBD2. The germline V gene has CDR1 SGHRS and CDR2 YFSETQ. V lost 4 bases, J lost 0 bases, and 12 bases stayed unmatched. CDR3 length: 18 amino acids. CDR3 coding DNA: TGCGCCAGCAGCCCAAGGACTAGCGCGATTACTAGCACAGATACGCAGTATTTT. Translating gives CASSPRTSAITSTDTQYF.

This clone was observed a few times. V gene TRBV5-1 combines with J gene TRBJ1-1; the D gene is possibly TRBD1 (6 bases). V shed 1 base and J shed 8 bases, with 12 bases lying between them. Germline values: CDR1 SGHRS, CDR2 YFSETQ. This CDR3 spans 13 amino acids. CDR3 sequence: CASSLQGIEEAFF. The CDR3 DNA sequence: TGCGCCAGCAGCTTGCAGGGGATCGAAGAAGCTTTCTTT.

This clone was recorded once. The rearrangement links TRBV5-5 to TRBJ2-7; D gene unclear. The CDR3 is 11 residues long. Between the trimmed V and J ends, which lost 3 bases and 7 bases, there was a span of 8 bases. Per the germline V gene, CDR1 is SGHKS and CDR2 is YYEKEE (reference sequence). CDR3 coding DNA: TGTGCCAGCAGCTCCCTCAGGGAGCAGTACTTC. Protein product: CASSSLREQYF.

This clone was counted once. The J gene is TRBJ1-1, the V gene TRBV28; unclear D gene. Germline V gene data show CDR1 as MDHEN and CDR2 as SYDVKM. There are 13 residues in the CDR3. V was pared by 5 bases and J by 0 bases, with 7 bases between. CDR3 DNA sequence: TGTGCCAGCAGTCCTACACTGAACACTGAAGCTTTCTTT. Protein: CASSPTLNTEAFF.